These 19 T cell receptor beta chains came from one sample sequenced in a study of shared clonotypes between healthy human individuals (dated by TCRdb to 2020 to 2022). The library came from the immunoSEQ multiplex PCR assay. In its TCRdb copy, this immuneACCESS table keeps in-frame sequences only and misses some clones. Where compared with another copy, unresolved V genes explain less than half of these, and the others have no known cause. The sample includes about 1.5 million clones, with roughly 96% observed a single time. The ten largest clones capture approximately 1.1% of the sample. Sequenced input: naive CD4+ T cells sorted from blood. Per the publication, the cell subset or site label means: CD45RA+ positively selected. All receptors derive from a young man in good health.

V gene TRBV2 combines with J gene TRBJ2-3, with 10 bases that match TRBD1. The ends lost 5 bases at V and 14 bases at J; junction bases unmatched: 7. The CDR3 extends over 12 amino acids. Germline V gene data show CDR1 as SNHLY and CDR2 as FYNNEI. The CDR3 is CASSSGQGPRYF. In DNA, the CDR3 is TGTGCCAGCAGTTCGGGACAGGGGCCCCGGTATTTT. The entire variable domain, with the rest obtained from reference TRBV2 and TRBJ2-3, is as follows: EPEVTQTPSHQVTQMGQEVILRCVPISNHLYFYWYRQILGQKVEFLVSFYNNEISEKSEIFDDQFSVERPDGSNFTLKIRSTKLEDSAMYFCASSSGQGPRYFGPGTRLTVL.

The chain carries TRBV4-3 and TRBJ1-5; perhaps TRBD1 as D (6 bases). Germline values: CDR1 LGHNA, CDR2 YSLEER. The germline V and J ends were trimmed by 0 bases and 0 bases, with 15 bases remaining between them. There are 18 residues in the CDR3. CDR3 coding DNA: TGCGCCAGCAGCCAAGATTTCCATGTACAGGGTAGCAATCAGCCCCAGCATTTT. Translating it yields CASSQDFHVQGSNQPQHF.

In the case of this clone: This sample also contains other DNA sequences that code for the same CDR3. The genes are TRBV11-3 and TRBJ2-1; no clear D gene. CDR1 and CDR2 (germline): SGHNT, YENEEA. The germline V and J ends were trimmed by 0 bases and 0 bases, with 6 bases remaining between them. The CDR3 consists of 15 residues. This chain's CDR3 is CASSLDSGSYNEQFF. Written as DNA, the CDR3 is TGTGCCAGCAGCTTAGATTCGGGCTCCTACAATGAGCAGTTCTTC.

The chain links TRBV7-3 to TRBJ2-7; D is possibly TRBD1 or TRBD2 (6 bases each). Germline V gene data show CDR1 as SGHTA and CDR2 as FQGTGA. This CDR3 is 15 amino acids long. Deletions cut 0 bases from V and 2 bases from J, with 11 bases between. Written as DNA, the CDR3 is TGTGCCAGCAGCTTAACGCCCGGGGGCACCTACGAGCAGTACTTC. Translated: CASSLTPGGTYEQYF.

This chain uses TRBV19 with TRBJ2-7; D gene uncertain. V gave up 3 bases and J gave up 3 bases, with 9 bases separating them. Germline V lookup: CDR1 LNHDA, CDR2 SQIVND (reference sequence). This CDR3 has 13 amino acids. The CDR3 nucleotides are TGTGCCAGTAGTATCTCCCCGCGCTACGAGCAGTACTTC. Encoded protein: CASSISPRYEQYF.

This chain links TRBV6-6 with TRBJ1-3; D is unresolved. This CDR3 is built from 13 residues. V was clipped by 2 bases and J by 4 bases, with 6 bases between them. The V gene's germline CDR1 is MNHNY and CDR2 SVGAGI (reference sequence). The CDR3 DNA follows: TGTGCCAGCAGTTACCCTCGCGGAAACACCATATATTTT. Encoded protein: CASSYPRGNTIYF.

The chain links TRBV5-4 to TRBJ2-3, with 8 positions matching TRBD1. After removal of 0 bases from V and 0 bases from J, the junction contained 0 bases not matched to a gene. This CDR3 region has 15 residues. CDR1 and CDR2 from the germline V gene are SGHNT and YYREEE (reference sequence). CDR3 loop: CASSLDRGSTDTQYF. CDR3 DNA sequence: TGTGCCAGCAGCTTGGACAGGGGGAGCACAGATACGCAGTATTTT. Combining the CDR3 with reference TRBV5-4 and TRBJ2-3 gives the whole variable domain ETGVTQSPTHLIKTRGQQVTLRCSSQSGHNTVSWYQQALGQGPQFIFQYYREEENGRGNFPPRFSGLQFPNYSSELNVNALELDDSALYLCASSLDRGSTDTQYFGPGTRLTVL.

This sequence joins TRBV11-2 and TRBJ2-3; D is unresolved. V lost 1 base to trimming and J lost 1 base, with 12 bases between them. This CDR3 spans 16 amino acids. Germline CDR1 reads SGHAT; CDR2 reads FQNNGV. CDR3 amino acids: CASSLGRIGGTDTQYF. The CDR3 DNA reads as TGTGCCAGCAGCTTAGGTAGAATCGGTGGCACAGATACGCAGTATTTT.

CDR3 protein: CASSLRLPGSGANVLTF. The CDR3 DNA is TGTGCCAGCAGCTTACGCCTACCGGGCTCTGGGGCCAACGTCCTGACTTTC. The J gene is TRBJ2-6, the V gene TRBV13; D unclear. The CDR3 is 17 amino acids. In germline, CDR1 is PRHDT, CDR2 FYEKMQ (reference sequence). Between the trimmed V and J ends, which lost 2 bases and 0 bases, there was a span of 11 bases.

V gene TRBV4-1 combines with J gene TRBJ2-5; possibly TRBD2 for D (6 bases). This CDR3 comprises 17 residues. Germline CDR1 reads MGHRA; CDR2 reads YSYEKL. Trimming took 1 base from V and 2 from J, leaving 17 bases between them. The CDR3 DNA follows: TGCGCCAGCAGCCAAGGTCCTCAGGGAGGCATTCAAGAGACCCAGTACTTC. Residues: CASSQGPQGGIQETQYF.

The chain is built from TRBV7-6 and TRBJ2-7; D is perhaps TRBD1 (6 bases). The CDR3 consists of 13 residues. The germline V gene encodes CDR1 SGHVS and CDR2 FNYEAQ. Trimming removed 1 base at V and 10 bases at J, with 14 bases between. The CDR3 DNA follows: TGTGCCAGCAGCTTAGGGGGCCGGGACATACAGTACTTC. Translation: CASSLGGRDIQYF. Looking up the rest from reference TRBV7-6 and TRBJ2-7 gives the full variable domain: GAGVSQSPRYKVTKRGQDVALRCDPISGHVSLYWYRQALGQGPEFLTYFNYEAQQDKSGLPNDRFSAERPEGSISTLTIQRTEQRDSAMYRCASSLGGRDIQYFGPGTRLTVT.

Concerning this clone itself: Distinct nucleotide sequences in the sample also encode this CDR3. This chain joins TRBV6-5 and TRBJ2-2; D remains ambiguous. CDR3 size: 12 residues. The V gene lost 2 bases and the J gene lost 6 bases, with 4 bases spanning the gap. Germline V gives CDR1 MNHEY, CDR2 SVGAGI. The CDR3 reads CASSYGAGELFF. CDR3 coding DNA: TGTGCCAGCAGTTACGGGGCCGGGGAGCTGTTTTTT.

The chain joins TRBV27 to TRBJ2-7; 12 bases are shared with TRBD2. From germline, CDR1 is MNHEY and CDR2 SMNVEV (reference sequence). This CDR3 is built from 17 residues. V trimming: 3 bases; J trimming: 2 bases; junction bases outside the gene matches: 8. The CDR3, as DNA: TGTGCCAGCAGTTTGCGAACGGGACTAGCGGGTACCTACGAGCAGTACTTC. This codes for CASSLRTGLAGTYEQYF.

This chain uses TRBV2 with TRBJ2-5, with D perhaps TRBD1 (6 bases). The ends were cut back, 4 bases at V and 1 base at J, with 10 bases in the middle. The CDR3 contains 14 residues. CDR1 and CDR2 (germline): SNHLY, FYNNEI. CDR3 nucleotides: TGTGCCAGCAGTGTTCAGGGGTTCCAAGAGACCCAGTACTTC. This gives the protein CASSVQGFQETQYF.

The CDR3 DNA is TGTGCCAGCAGTGAATCTGGGGCCAACGTCCTGACTTTC. Translating it yields CASSESGANVLTF. The chain combines TRBV6-4 with TRBJ2-6; D gene unclear. Trimming removed 3 bases from V and 1 base from J, with 1 base in between. The CDR3 extends over 13 amino acids. CDR1 and CDR2 (germline): MRHNA, SNTAGT.

This rearrangement joins TRBV9 to TRBJ2-7; 11 nucleotides agree with TRBD2. Germline V gene sequence: CDR1 SGDLS, CDR2 YYNGEE. The CDR3 contains 17 residues. V was pared by 4 bases and J by 3 bases, with 12 bases of the junction left unmatched. CDR3 sequence: CASSSTPRLAGIYEQYF. The CDR3 coding sequence is TGTGCCAGCAGCTCGACCCCACGACTAGCGGGAATCTACGAGCAGTACTTC.

This chain joins TRBV4-3 and TRBJ2-7; possible D gene TRBD1, 6 bases. Trimming took off 0 bases at V and 4 bases at J, with 19 bases between the two ends. The CDR3 runs to 17 residues. CDR1 LGHNA and CDR2 YSLEER come from the germline V gene. The CDR3 loop reads CASSQETGKTSLYEQYF. The CDR3 DNA reads TGCGCCAGCAGCCAAGAGACAGGTAAAACATCTCTGTACGAGCAGTACTTC.

The chain has TRBV7-6 and TRBJ2-5; D gene uncertain. CDR1 and CDR2 from the germline V gene are SGHVS and FNYEAQ. The CDR3 length is 14 residues. The V and J ends lost 4 bases and 1 base respectively, with 10 bases between them. The CDR3, as DNA: TGTGCCAGCAGCTCCCTCGGCGGCCAAGAGACCCAGTACTTC. Amino acids: CASSSLGGQETQYF. Full variable domain (missing parts from reference TRBV7-6 and TRBJ2-5): GAGVSQSPRYKVTKRGQDVALRCDPISGHVSLYWYRQALGQGPEFLTYFNYEAQQDKSGLPNDRFSAERPEGSISTLTIQRTEQRDSAMYRCASSSLGGQETQYFGPGTRLLVL.

The chain couples TRBV27 to TRBJ1-4; perhaps TRBD1 as D (6 bases). The V gene's germline CDR1 is MNHEY and CDR2 SMNVEV (reference sequence). This CDR3 is 14 amino acids long. The V and J ends lost 6 bases and 8 bases respectively, with 16 bases between them. The CDR3, as DNA: TGTGCCAGCAGCCGGGTGGGGGCGGGCGAAAAACTGTTTTTT. Amino acid sequence: CASSRVGAGEKLFF.